This T cell receptor beta chain comes out of a study of T-cell reconstitution after alpha-beta-depleted transplantation in children. This clonotype was found a few times. CDR1 is MNHEY and CDR2 is SVGAGI in the germline V gene. V lost 3 bases, J lost 6 bases, and 12 bases lay in between. The CDR3 length is 13 residues. The TCRbeta library was prepared with unique molecular identifiers. Each CDR3 protein gets one entry after TCRdb re-called the PCR reads with MiXCR. The repertoire holds more than 250,000 distinct CDR3 sequences, with roughly 9.5% as singletons. J is TRBJ2-7 and V is TRBV6-5; D might be TRBD2 (6 bases). The clonotype comes from a human donor who donated a stem cell graft to a child with SCID. Sequenced material: PBMCs from the stem cell graft donor, taken from the stem cell graft. In nucleotides, the CDR3 is TGTGCCAGCAGTTATGGCCAGCGGGCCGAGCAGTACTTC. Translating it yields CASSYGQRAEQYF.